A selection of T cell receptor beta chains follows, all from one sample in a study of blood T cell repertoires in COVID-19. TCRdb's table, derived via immunoSEQ multiplex PCR, lists solely in-frame clones and lacks some. The table records 80,000 to 95,000 clones, 60% to 80% of them present only once. The specimen sequenced was peripheral blood. These receptors were taken from a woman aged 45 to 65 with acute or convalescent COVID-19. Each CDR3 is given without its conserved first and last residue. The order of the fields is V gene, J gene, CDR3 protein.

>TRBV25-1|TRBJ1-2
ASSELSYGYT
>TRBV28|TRBJ2-7
ASSLFGGEQY
>TRBV27|TRBJ2-5
ASSLGPGVQETQY
>TRBV18|TRBJ1-1
ASSPSGQGMNTEAF
>TRBV4-2|TRBJ1-3
ASSPDRYSGNTIY
>TRBV5-1|TRBJ1-6
ASSAGDTNSPLH
>TRBV2|TRBJ1-1
ASSTTGFTEAF
>TRBV6-5|TRBJ1-2
ASISHGTSNYGYT
>TRBV4-1|TRBJ2-4
ASSQEGTGISIQY
>TRBV7-6|TRBJ1-1
ASSLGQGKNTEAF
>TRBV7-8|TRBJ2-7
ASSPGTGKGSYEQY
>TRBV5-1|TRBJ1-2
ASRVDSNYGYT
>TRBV6-5|TRBJ2-2
ASSYRTGELF
>TRBV19|TRBJ1-6
ASSLRTPDRGSSYNSPLH
>TRBV15|TRBJ2-7
ATSRDKVAGGGEQY
>TRBV13|TRBJ2-3
ASSLWASGGSDTQY
>TRBV30|TRBJ2-7
AWTRGPSSYEQY
>TRBV5-1|TRBJ2-2
ASRPAGLSTGELF
>TRBV19|TRBJ1-2
VSSIGAGNYGYT
>TRBV2|TRBJ1-2
ASSDWTGGYT
>TRBV28|TRBJ1-4
ASSLIQGILTNEKLF
>TRBV28|TRBJ1-1
ASSPTGAGGTEAF
>TRBV6-5|TRBJ1-2
ASKTGGFYGYT
>TRBV14|TRBJ2-1
ASSHIPHPGYNEQF
>TRBV5-4|TRBJ2-3
ASSLAVVGTSTDTQY
>TRBV3-1/TRBV3-2|TRBJ2-3
ASSQVAAGGPATDTQY
>TRBV19|TRBJ1-2
ASSIRTGGHGYT
>TRBV6-5|TRBJ2-7
ALTPRPYEQY
>TRBV5-5|TRBJ2-7
ASSYADTLPYEQY
>TRBV6-5|TRBJ2-1
ASSYREGYNEQF
>TRBV7-9|TRBJ1-2
ASSLDGQGLNGYT
>TRBV7-9|TRBJ2-3
ASSLARGPPVFSTDTQY
>TRBV28|TRBJ1-2
ASSFRTLGYT
>TRBV11-2|TRBJ2-1
ASTEASGGNEQF
>TRBV3-1/TRBV3-2|TRBJ1-1
ASSQTDTEAF
>TRBV28|TRBJ1-2
ATRQAPPNYGYT
>TRBV28|TRBJ1-1
ASSLGGGGNTEAF
>TRBV2|TRBJ1-5
ASRETGPQPQH
>TRBV11-3|TRBJ2-3
ASSLAATDTQY
>TRBV4-2|TRBJ2-3
ASSPDRRNTDTQY
>TRBV28|TRBJ1-1
ASSWPGRNTEAF
>TRBV6-5|TRBJ1-2
ASSYLQPNYGYT
>TRBV9|TRBJ2-7
ASSAGQRRSEQY
>TRBV6-5|TRBJ1-6
ASSYRKGKGSPLH
>TRBV20-1|TRBJ1-2
TGELDGYT
>TRBV19|TRBJ1-6
ASSMQGQGSPLH
>TRBV7-9|TRBJ1-1
AATGTQNTEAF
>TRBV10-2|TRBJ2-7
ASRGTSGEPPY
>TRBV12-3/TRBV12-4|TRBJ1-2
ASSFGGSGYT
>TRBV6-6|TRBJ2-5
ASSYGGGAKETQY
>TRBV6-5|TRBJ2-7
ASRGQGASTEQY
>TRBV20-1|TRBJ1-1
SARTAF
>TRBV24-1|TRBJ1-2
APTRRGYT
>TRBV5-8|TRBJ1-5
ASLRSGTGGGQPQH